This T cell receptor beta chain was found in a study of technical replicates of blood from several donors. Repertoires were generated with immunoSEQ multiplex PCR, while TCRdb's copy carries only in-frame clones and drops some. The profile covers around 95,000 clones, with about 94% appearing a single time and roughly 0.24% taken by the ten largest. The TCR originated in a human donor in good health. The source material was T cells isolated from PBMCs.

The CDR3 DNA sequence: TGTGCCAGCAGCTTAGGAAGACAGGCCTACGAGCAGTACTTC. It is translated as CASSLGRQAYEQYF. The chain recombines TRBV11-2 with TRBJ2-7; D might be TRBD1 (6 bases). The CDR3 length is 14 residues. The germline CDR1 and CDR2 sequences are SGHAT and FQNNGV. Trimming pared 1 base from V and 2 bases from J, leaving 9 bases between.